A selection of T cell receptor beta chains follows, all from one sample in a study of regulatory T cells in long-lasting Graves disease. TCRdb re-called the multiplex PCR reads through MiXCR, storing one row per CDR3 protein. The sample carries 450,000 to 600,000 distinct CDR3 sequences, less than 15% recorded once. The same specimen was also included in a second study, on T cells in Graves' hyperthyroidism and ophthalmopathy.

Sequencing used peripheral blood mononuclear cells (PBMCs), obtained at new diagnosis, from a patient treated with antithyroid drugs. These receptors all come from a man younger than 45 with Graves disease. The CDR3 runs from the conserved cysteine through the conserved F or W. D genes are given only for firm matches. Some rows mark clone size as missing; the rest say once, few, many or name a class of expanded clone.

D gene	J gene	clone size	V gene	CDR3 DNA	CDR3 protein
-	TRBJ2-4	many	TRBV28	TGTGCCAGCAGTAAGGTCGGGGGCAAAAACATTCAGTACTTC	CASSKVGGKNIQYF
-	TRBJ2-1	-	TRBV12-3/TRBV12-4	TGTGCCAGCAGTCATTCCCCCGCGGGGAACAATGAGCAGTTCTTC	CASSHSPAGNNEQFF
TRBD1	TRBJ2-5	-	TRBV5-1	TGCGCCAGCAGACCTGGGACAGGGGGGCCCTGGGAGACCCAGTACTTC	CASRPGTGGPWETQYF
TRBD2	TRBJ2-1	many	TRBV24-1	TGTGCCACAGCGGGAGGGAACAATGAGCAGTTCTTC	CATAGGNNEQFF
-	TRBJ2-5	-	TRBV3-1	TGTGCCAGCAGCCAATTGGGTGCAGGGCTTCGTCACGAGACCCAGTACTTC	CASSQLGAGLRHETQYF
TRBD2	TRBJ2-1	few	TRBV6-1	TGTGCCAGCAGTGAGTTTAGCGGGGTATACAATGAGCAGTTCTTC	CASSEFSGVYNEQFF
TRBD2	TRBJ2-3	few	TRBV5-4	TGTGCCAGCAGCTTGGATCTAGCGGTGGCGACGGGTACGCAGTATTTT	CASSLDLAVATGTQYF
-	TRBJ1-6	many	TRBV12-5	TGTGCTAGTGGTTTGGAGCCGTCCGGTTCACCCCTCCACTTT	CASGLEPSGSPLHF
TRBD1	TRBJ2-4	many	TRBV12-3/TRBV12-4	TGTGCCAGCAGTATGACGGCCGGGACAGGGGTGGACATTCAGTACTTC	CASSMTAGTGVDIQYF
TRBD1	TRBJ1-1	-	TRBV20-1	TGCAGTGCTTACCGGGACAGCACTGAAGCTTTCTTT	CSAYRDSTEAFF
-	TRBJ1-2	-	TRBV7-2	TGTGCCAGCAGCTTATGGGAGGAGAGAGGCTACACCTTC	CASSLWEERGYTF
TRBD1	TRBJ2-3	many	TRBV20-1	TGCAGTGCTAGGGGGACAGTTATAGATACGCAGTATTTT	CSARGTVIDTQYF
-	TRBJ2-7	-	TRBV27	TGTGCCAGCGGCTGGACCCGGTACGAGCAGTACTTC	CASGWTRYEQYF
-	TRBJ1-5	many	TRBV2	TGTGCCAGCACTGGAGAATCCTATAGCAATCAGCCCCAGCATTTT	CASTGESYSNQPQHF
-	TRBJ2-1	many	TRBV20-1	TGCAGTGCTAGCCAAGGGGTCCTGGGGGATGAGCAGTTCTTC	CSASQGVLGDEQFF
-	TRBJ2-1	many	TRBV5-1	TGCGCCAGCAGCCCCTCACCGGAGAACTCCTACAATGAGCAGTTCTTC	CASSPSPENSYNEQFF
-	TRBJ2-5	many	TRBV20-1	TGCAGTGCCCGCCTTGGGGCCGTTTCTGAGACCCAGTACTTC	CSARLGAVSETQYF
TRBD2	TRBJ2-1	-	TRBV9	TGTGCCAGCAGCGCCGGGACCGGACTAGCGGGAGATGAGCAGTTCTTC	CASSAGTGLAGDEQFF
-	TRBJ2-3	-	TRBV20-1	TGCAGTGCTAGAGATAAGGGAATAGATACGCAGTATTTT	CSARDKGIDTQYF
-	TRBJ2-5	many	TRBV11-3	TGTGCCAGCAGCTCATCCCCGACGGGGGAGACCCAGTACTTC	CASSSSPTGETQYF
-	TRBJ1-4	many	TRBV2	TGTGCCAGCAGTGAATCCGTAAATGAAAAACTGTTTTTT	CASSESVNEKLFF
-	TRBJ2-7	few	TRBV13	TGTGCCAGCAGCTTACCCGAGTCCACGGGCGAGCAGTACTTC	CASSLPESTGEQYF
TRBD1	TRBJ2-2	few	TRBV6-2/TRBV6-3	TGTGCCAGCAGTCAAGACAGGGTCACCGGGGAGCTGTTTTTT	CASSQDRVTGELFF
-	TRBJ1-1	many	TRBV15	TGTGCCACCAGCAGAGATCTGGGGAACACTGAAGCTTTCTTT	CATSRDLGNTEAFF
-	TRBJ2-5	many	TRBV12-3/TRBV12-4	TGTACCAGCAGTTTTGACACCCGAGAAGAGACCCAGTACTTC	CTSSFDTREETQYF
-	TRBJ2-1	many	TRBV28	TGTGCCAGCGGGACATTACTAGTGGATGAGCAGTTCTTC	CASGTLLVDEQFF
-	TRBJ2-1	many	TRBV24-1	TGTGCCACCAGTGGGGGGAATGAGCAGTTCTTC	CATSGGNEQFF
TRBD2	TRBJ2-7	many	TRBV19	TGTGCCAGTAGTATAGATAAGGGACTAGCGGGAGTCCACGAGCAGTACTTC	CASSIDKGLAGVHEQYF
-	TRBJ2-1	few	TRBV27	TGTGCCAGCAGAAGACTCTCAGAGTCCAATGAGCAGTTCTTC	CASRRLSESNEQFF
-	TRBJ1-1	few	TRBV18	TGTGCCAGCTCACCACGGATCCCCCGTGGAGATGAGGCTGAAGCTTTCTTT	CASSPRIPRGDEAEAFF
-	TRBJ2-3	-	TRBV5-6	TGTGCCAGCAGCTTGGCGGCGCGGGGGCGCACAGATACGCAGTATTTT	CASSLAARGRTDTQYF
-	TRBJ2-7	few	TRBV18	TGTGCCAGCTCACTAGGGACCCTTGCGAACGAGCAGTACTTC	CASSLGTLANEQYF
TRBD2	TRBJ2-7	few	TRBV12-3/TRBV12-4	TGTGCCAGCAGTTTAACCCTCAATAGCGGGGTAATCTACGAGCAGTACTTC	CASSLTLNSGVIYEQYF